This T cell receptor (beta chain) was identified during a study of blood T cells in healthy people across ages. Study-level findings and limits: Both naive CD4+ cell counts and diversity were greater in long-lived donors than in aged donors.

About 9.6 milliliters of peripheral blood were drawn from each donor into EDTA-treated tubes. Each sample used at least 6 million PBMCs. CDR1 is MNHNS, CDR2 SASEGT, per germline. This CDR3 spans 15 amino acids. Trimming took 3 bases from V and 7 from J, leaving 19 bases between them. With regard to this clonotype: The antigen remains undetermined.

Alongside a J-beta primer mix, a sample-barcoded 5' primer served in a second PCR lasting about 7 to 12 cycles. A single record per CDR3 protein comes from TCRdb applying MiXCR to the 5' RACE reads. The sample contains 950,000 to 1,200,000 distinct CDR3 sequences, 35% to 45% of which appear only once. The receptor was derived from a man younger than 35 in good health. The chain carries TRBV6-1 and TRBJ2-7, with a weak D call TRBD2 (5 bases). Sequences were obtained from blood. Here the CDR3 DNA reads TGTGCCAGCAGTGATTCATGGGAGCCCTCCAATGAGCAGTACTTC. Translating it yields CASSDSWEPSNEQYF.